The TCR beta chain described here comes from a study of blood T cell repertoires in COVID-19. Whole-study context: The origin of the acute and convalescent COVID-19 samples was the United States, Italy and Spain. The cDNA or gDNA used as material had been derived from T cells, B-cell-depleted T cells, or PBMCs.

The V gene lost 6 bases and the J gene lost 3 bases, with 11 bases spanning the gap. The CDR3 runs 13 residues. CDR1 SNHLY and CDR2 FYNNEI come from the germline V gene. Enrollment of patients from Seattle took place during active infection, with longitudinal follow-up. Clones were sequenced by immunoSEQ multiplex PCR, and TCRdb holds only the in-frame ones, with some missing. This table holds under 95,000 clones, over 75% found once. The clonotype originates from an elderly woman with COVID-19, enrolled during active disease. The chain joins TRBV2 to TRBJ1-1; tentative D call: TRBD1 (6 bases). The sample taken for sequencing was peripheral blood. CDR3 region: CASRGQPHTEAFF. CDR3 DNA sequence: TGTGCCAGCAGGGGACAACCCCACACTGAAGCTTTCTTT.